This is a list of T cell receptor beta chains from one sample in a study of response to subunit inactivated influenza vaccine. TCRdb re-analysed the RT-PCR reads in MiXCR, keeping a single row per CDR3 protein. The data show roughly 570,000 distinct CDR3 sequences, 12% to 15% seen once. Material: PBMCs from blood, obtained less than 13 days after vaccination. All receptors derive from a middle-aged man who received an inactivated influenza vaccine. Both conserved end residues are part of each CDR3. Fields, in order: D gene, V gene, clone size, J gene, CDR3 DNA, CDR3 protein. D genes are given only for firm matches. Size tells how often a clone was seen (once, few, many) or the class of an expanded clone, and some rows leave it out.

.	TRBV28	few	TRBJ1-2	TGTGCCAGCAGGACCCGGGACATTTCGGAACGGGGCTATGGCTACACCTTC	CASRTRDISERGYGYTF
.	TRBV19	.	TRBJ1-1	TGTGCCAGTAGTATAGGTGATACTTCAAACACTGAAGCTTTCTTT	CASSIGDTSNTEAFF
TRBD1	TRBV2	.	TRBJ2-7	TGTGCCAGCGAGGGACAGGGGGTCTCCTACGAGCAGTACTTC	CASEGQGVSYEQYF
.	TRBV20-1	many	TRBJ2-4	TGCAGTGCTACCGGAGGAGGGGGAAACATTCAGTACTTC	CSATGGGGNIQYF
.	TRBV29-1	many	TRBJ1-1	TGCAGCGTTGAAGATCGGGGGTTACTCACTGAAGCTTTCTTT	CSVEDRGLLTEAFF
TRBD2	TRBV7-6	few	TRBJ2-2	TGTGCCAGCAGCCTAACCGGGACTAGCGGGGGGTTCACCGGGGAGCTGTTTTTT	CASSLTGTSGGFTGELFF
.	TRBV7-2	many	TRBJ1-1	TGTGCCAGCAGCTTATTCCCGAACACTGAAGCTTTCTTT	CASSLFPNTEAFF
.	TRBV28	.	TRBJ2-7	TGTGCCAGCAGCACATACGCCTACGAGCAGTACTTC	CASSTYAYEQYF
TRBD2	TRBV5-5	many	TRBJ2-3	TGTGCCAGCAGACTTGGACTAGCGGGGCCACTCACAGATACGCAGTATTTT	CASRLGLAGPLTDTQYF
TRBD2	TRBV20-1	few	TRBJ2-5	TGCAGTGCTAGGAGGGCTAGCGGGAGCCGGGAGACCCAGTACTTC	CSARRASGSRETQYF
.	TRBV4-1	few	TRBJ1-4	TGCGCCAGCAGCCCGGTCGAGCGTGAAAAACTGTTTTTT	CASSPVEREKLFF
TRBD1	TRBV7-2	.	TRBJ2-3	TGTGCCAGCAGCCGCACAGGGGCGCAGGGAGCAGATACGCAGTATTTT	CASSRTGAQGADTQYF
.	TRBV20-1	.	TRBJ2-7	TGCAGTGCTGGAGGGGGGGACGAGCAGTACTTC	CSAGGGDEQYF
.	TRBV4-2	.	TRBJ2-3	TGTGCCAGCAGCCAAGAAGAGACTAGGACAGATACGCACTATTTT	CASSQEETRTDTHYF
.	TRBV4-2	few	TRBJ2-4	TGTGCCAGCAGCGTTGGGACGGATGAAAACATTCAGTACTTC	CASSVGTDENIQYF
TRBD1	TRBV24-1	.	TRBJ2-5	TGTGCCACCAGTGATCAAACAGGGGGCGGTGAGACCCAGTACTTC	CATSDQTGGGETQYF
TRBD1	TRBV7-9	few	TRBJ1-5	TGTGCCAGCAGCGTGGGGACAGGGAATCAGCCCCAGCATTTT	CASSVGTGNQPQHF
.	TRBV7-9	few	TRBJ2-7	TGTGCCAGCAGCGTACGACAGGAAGAGCAGTACTTC	CASSVRQEEQYF
TRBD2	TRBV20-1	few	TRBJ2-1	TGCAGTGCTAGAGATTGGAGCGGGAGCTCCTACAATGAGCAGTTCTTC	CSARDWSGSSYNEQFF
.	TRBV5-5	few	TRBJ2-1	TGTGCCAGCAGCTTCGGTACACGGGAGCAGTTCTTC	CASSFGTREQFF
TRBD2	TRBV10-3	.	TRBJ2-1	TGTGCCATCAGTGGCAATAATGGACTAGCGGGGTTGAGCTCCTACAATGAGCAGTTCTTC	CAISGNNGLAGLSSYNEQFF
TRBD1	TRBV6-5	few	TRBJ1-6	TGTGCCAGCAGTTACTCTGGGACAGTTAATTCACCCCTCCACTTT	CASSYSGTVNSPLHF
TRBD2	TRBV28	many	TRBJ2-7	TGTGCCAGCAGTCCTTTGGGGGGGAGCTCCTACGAGCAGTACTTC	CASSPLGGSSYEQYF
TRBD1	TRBV20-1	few	TRBJ2-1	TGCAGTGCTACAGGGGGCGGGTCCCCCTTCAATGAGCAGTTCTTC	CSATGGGSPFNEQFF
.	TRBV11-2	.	TRBJ1-1	TGTGCCAGCAGGACCCTGGGGGCAGGGGACGCTTTCAGGAACACTGAAGCTTTCTTT	CASRTLGAGDAFRNTEAFF
TRBD2	TRBV3-1	.	TRBJ2-1	TGTGCCAGCAGCCAAATGGGACTAGCGGGGATGTATGAGCAGTTCTTC	CASSQMGLAGMYEQFF
.	TRBV6-1	many	TRBJ2-2	TGTGCCAGCAGGGACCTAGCCACCGGGGAGCTGTTTTTT	CASRDLATGELFF
.	TRBV12-3/TRBV12-4	few	TRBJ1-4	TGTGCCAGCAGGCGAGGGGAAACTAATGAAAAACTGTTTTTT	CASRRGETNEKLFF
.	TRBV7-2	.	TRBJ2-2	TGTGCCAGCAGCCTAGCTGGGAGCGCCGGGGAGCTGTTTTTT	CASSLAGSAGELFF
.	TRBV18	.	TRBJ2-7	TGTGCCAGCTCGAACCGGGCCCGCTACGAGCAGTACTTC	CASSNRARYEQYF